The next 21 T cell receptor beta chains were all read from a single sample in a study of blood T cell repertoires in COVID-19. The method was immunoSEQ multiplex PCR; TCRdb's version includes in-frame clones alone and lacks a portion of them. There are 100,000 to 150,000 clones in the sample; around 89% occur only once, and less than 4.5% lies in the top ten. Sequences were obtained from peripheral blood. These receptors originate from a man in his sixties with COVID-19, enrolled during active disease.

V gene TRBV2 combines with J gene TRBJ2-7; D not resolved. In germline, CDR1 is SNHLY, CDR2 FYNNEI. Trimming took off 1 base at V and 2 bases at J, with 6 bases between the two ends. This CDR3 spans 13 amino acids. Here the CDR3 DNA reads TGTGCCAGCAGTGAAGACAGCACCTACGAGCAGTACTTC. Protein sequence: CASSEDSTYEQYF.

This CDR3 is CASTVSRDYGYTF. The CDR3 DNA follows: TGTGCCAGTACTGTCAGCAGGGACTATGGCTACACCTTC. The chain is built from TRBV19 and TRBJ1-2; possibly TRBD1 for D (5 bases). CDR1 is LNHDA, CDR2 SQIVND, per germline (reference sequence). The V and J ends lost 7 bases and 3 bases respectively, with 12 bases between them. The length of the CDR3 is 13 residues.

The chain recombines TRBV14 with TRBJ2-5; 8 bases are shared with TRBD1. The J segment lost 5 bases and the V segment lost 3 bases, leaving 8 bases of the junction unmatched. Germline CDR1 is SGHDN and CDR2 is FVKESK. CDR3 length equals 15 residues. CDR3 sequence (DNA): TGTGCCAGCAGCCAGGAAACAGGGGGATGGGAGACCCAGTACTTC. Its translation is CASSQETGGWETQYF. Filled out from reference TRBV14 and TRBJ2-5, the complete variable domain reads EAGVTQFPSHSVIEKGQTVTLRCDPISGHDNLYWYRRVMGKEIKFLLHFVKESKQDESGMPNNRFLAERTGGTYSTLKVQPAELEDSGVYFCASSQETGGWETQYFGPGTRLLVL.

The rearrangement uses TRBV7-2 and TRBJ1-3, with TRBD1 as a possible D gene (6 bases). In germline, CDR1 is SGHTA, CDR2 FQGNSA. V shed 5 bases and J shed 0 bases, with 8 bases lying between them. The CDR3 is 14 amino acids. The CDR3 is CASSEQGSGNTIYF. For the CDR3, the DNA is TGTGCCAGCAGCGAACAGGGCTCTGGAAACACCATATATTTT.

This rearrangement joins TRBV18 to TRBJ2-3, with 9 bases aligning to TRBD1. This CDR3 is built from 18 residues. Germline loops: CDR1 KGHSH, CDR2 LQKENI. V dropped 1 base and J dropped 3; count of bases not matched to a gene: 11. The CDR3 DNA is TGTGCCAGCTCACCACTTCTGGGACAGGGAGGTTCGACAGATACGCAGTATTTT. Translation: CASSPLLGQGGSTDTQYF.

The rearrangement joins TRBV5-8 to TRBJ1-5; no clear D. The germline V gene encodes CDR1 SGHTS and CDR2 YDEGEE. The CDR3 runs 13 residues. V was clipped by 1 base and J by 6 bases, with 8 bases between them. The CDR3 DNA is TGTGCCAGCAGCTTGCTGTTCTCTCAGCCCCAGCATTTT. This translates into CASSLLFSQPQHF.

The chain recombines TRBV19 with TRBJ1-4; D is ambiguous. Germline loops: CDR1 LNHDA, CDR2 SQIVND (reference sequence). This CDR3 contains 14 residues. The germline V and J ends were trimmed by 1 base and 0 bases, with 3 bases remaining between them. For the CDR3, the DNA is TGTGCCAGTAGTATAGGGCCAACTAATGAAAAACTGTTTTTT. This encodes CASSIGPTNEKLFF.

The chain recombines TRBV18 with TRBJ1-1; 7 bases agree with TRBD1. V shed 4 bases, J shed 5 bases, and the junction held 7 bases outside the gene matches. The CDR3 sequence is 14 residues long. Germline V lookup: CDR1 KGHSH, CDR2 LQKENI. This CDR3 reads CASSQTGVRTEAFF. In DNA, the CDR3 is TGTGCCAGCTCACAAACAGGGGTCCGGACTGAAGCTTTCTTT.

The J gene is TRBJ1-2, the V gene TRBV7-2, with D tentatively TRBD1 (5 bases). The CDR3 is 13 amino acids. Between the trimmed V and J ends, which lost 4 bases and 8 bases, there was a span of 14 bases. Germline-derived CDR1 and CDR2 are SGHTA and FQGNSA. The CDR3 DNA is TGTGCCAGCAGCTCCGCGGGGGGTGAAGGCTACACCTTC. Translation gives CASSSAGGEGYTF.

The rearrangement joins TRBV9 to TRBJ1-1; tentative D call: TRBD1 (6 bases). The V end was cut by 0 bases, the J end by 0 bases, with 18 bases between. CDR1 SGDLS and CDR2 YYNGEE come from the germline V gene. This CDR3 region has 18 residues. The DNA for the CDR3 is TGTGCCAGCAGCGTAGGGATGGGACATTCGAAGATGAACACTGAAGCTTTCTTT. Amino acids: CASSVGMGHSKMNTEAFF. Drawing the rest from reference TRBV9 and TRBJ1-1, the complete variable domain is DSGVTQTPKHLITATGQRVTLRCSPRSGDLSVYWYQQSLDQGLQFLIQYYNGEERAKGNILERFSAQQFPDLHSELNLSSLELGDSALYFCASSVGMGHSKMNTEAFFGQGTRLTVV.

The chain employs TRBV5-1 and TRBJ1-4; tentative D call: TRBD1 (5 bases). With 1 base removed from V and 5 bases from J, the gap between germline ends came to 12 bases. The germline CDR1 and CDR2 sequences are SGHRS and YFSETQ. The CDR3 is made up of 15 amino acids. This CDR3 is CASSLMGGGNEKLFF. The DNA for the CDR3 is TGCGCCAGCAGCTTGATGGGGGGAGGAAATGAAAAACTGTTTTTT.

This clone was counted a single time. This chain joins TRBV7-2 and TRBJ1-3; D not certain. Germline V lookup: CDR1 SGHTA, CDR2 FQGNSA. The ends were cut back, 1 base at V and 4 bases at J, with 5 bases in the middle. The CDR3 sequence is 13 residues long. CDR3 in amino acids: CASSLERGNTIYF. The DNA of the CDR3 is TGTGCCAGCAGCTTAGAACGGGGAAACACCATATATTTT.

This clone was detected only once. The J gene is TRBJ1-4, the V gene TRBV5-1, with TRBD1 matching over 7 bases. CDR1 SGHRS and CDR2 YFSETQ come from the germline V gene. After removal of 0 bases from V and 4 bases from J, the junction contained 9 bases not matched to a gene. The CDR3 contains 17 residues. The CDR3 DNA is TGCGCCAGCAGCTTGGGGTACGCGGGACAGCGTAATGAAAAACTGTTTTTT. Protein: CASSLGYAGQRNEKLFF.

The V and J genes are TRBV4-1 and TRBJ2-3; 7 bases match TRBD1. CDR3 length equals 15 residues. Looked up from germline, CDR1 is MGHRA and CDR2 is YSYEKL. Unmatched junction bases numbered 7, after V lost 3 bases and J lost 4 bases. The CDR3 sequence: CASSHNDRDADTQYF. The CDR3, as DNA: TGCGCCAGCAGCCATAACGACAGGGACGCAGATACGCAGTATTTT.

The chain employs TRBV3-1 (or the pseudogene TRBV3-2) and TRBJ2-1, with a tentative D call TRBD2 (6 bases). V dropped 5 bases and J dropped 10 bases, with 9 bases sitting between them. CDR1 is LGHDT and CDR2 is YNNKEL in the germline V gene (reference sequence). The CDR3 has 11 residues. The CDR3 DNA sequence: TGTGCCAGCAGCACGGGGGAAGAGCAGTTCTTC. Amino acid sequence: CASSTGEEQFF.

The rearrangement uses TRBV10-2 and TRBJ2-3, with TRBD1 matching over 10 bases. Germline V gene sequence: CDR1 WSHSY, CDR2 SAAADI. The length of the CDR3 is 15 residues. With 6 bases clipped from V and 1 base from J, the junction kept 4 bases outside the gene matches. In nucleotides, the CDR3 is TGCGCCAGCAGGGAGACAGGGGGCCGCACAGATACGCAGTATTTT. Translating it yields CASRETGGRTDTQYF.

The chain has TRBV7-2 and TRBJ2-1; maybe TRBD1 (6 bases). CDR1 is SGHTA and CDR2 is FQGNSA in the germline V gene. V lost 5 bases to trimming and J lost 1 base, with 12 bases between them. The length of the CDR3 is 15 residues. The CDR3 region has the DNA TGTGCCAGCAGCCCGTCGAGGGGGTCCTACAATGAGCAGTTCTTC. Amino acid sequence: CASSPSRGSYNEQFF.

The CDR3 DNA follows: TGTGCCAGCAGCCGCAACCTAGCGGGGGGCGGTGCCTACGAGCAGTACTTC. Translated, it gives CASSRNLAGGGAYEQYF. The chain combines TRBV7-2 with TRBJ2-7; TRBD2 matches 11 bases. Trimming at V came to 5 bases and at J to 2 bases, leaving 11 bases not matched to a gene. This CDR3 region has 17 residues. Germline V gene sequence: CDR1 SGHTA, CDR2 FQGNSA.

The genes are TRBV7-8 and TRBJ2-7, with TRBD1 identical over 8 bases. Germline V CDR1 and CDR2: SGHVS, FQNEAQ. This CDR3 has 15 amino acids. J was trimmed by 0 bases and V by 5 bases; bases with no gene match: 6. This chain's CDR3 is CASSAPTGVSYEQYF. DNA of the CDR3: TGTGCCAGCAGCGCCCCGACAGGGGTCTCCTACGAGCAGTACTTC.

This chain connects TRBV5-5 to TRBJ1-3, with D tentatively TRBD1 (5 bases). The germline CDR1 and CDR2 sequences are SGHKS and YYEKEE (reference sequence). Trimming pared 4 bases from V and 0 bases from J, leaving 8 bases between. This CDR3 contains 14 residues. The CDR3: CASSLRDSGNTIYF. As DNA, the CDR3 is TGTGCCAGCAGCCTCAGGGACTCTGGAAACACCATATATTTT.

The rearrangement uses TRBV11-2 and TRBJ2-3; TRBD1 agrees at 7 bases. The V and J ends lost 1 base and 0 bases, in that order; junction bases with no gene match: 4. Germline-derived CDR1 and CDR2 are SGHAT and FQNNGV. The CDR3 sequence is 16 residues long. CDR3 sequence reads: CASSLVGRGSTDTQYF. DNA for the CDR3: TGTGCCAGCAGCTTAGTGGGCAGGGGGAGCACAGATACGCAGTATTTT.